A selection of T cell receptor beta chains follows, all from one sample in a study of blood T cells in healthy people across ages. In TCRdb, the 5' RACE reads were re-called with MiXCR into one record per CDR3 protein. The table records hundreds of thousands of distinct CDR3 sequences, 20% to 25% of them present only once. Specimen: blood. These TCRs come from a man in his 70s in good health. Both conserved end residues are part of each CDR3. D genes are given only for firm matches. Only some rows state a clone size, as once, few, many or a class for expanded clones.

CDR3nt | CDR3aa | d_gene | j_gene | abundance | v_gene
TGTGCCAGCAGTATTGACCTCCTCCAGCCCCAGCATTTT | CASSIDLLQPQHF | - | TRBJ1-5 | - | TRBV7-2
TGCGCCAGCAGCTTGTTCCCGCTACTCCCCAATGAGCAGTTCTTC | CASSLFPLLPNEQFF | - | TRBJ2-1 | - | TRBV5-1
TGTGCCATCAGCGGGACTAGCGGGAGCAACGAGCAGTACTTC | CAISGTSGSNEQYF | TRBD2 | TRBJ2-7 | - | TRBV10-3
TGTGCCAGCAGTTACCCGGAGAGTCGGAATGAGCAGTTCTTC | CASSYPESRNEQFF | - | TRBJ2-1 | - | TRBV6-6
TGTGCCATCAGTATGTCAGGGGGCGGTGGCTACACCTTC | CAISMSGGGGYTF | TRBD1 | TRBJ1-2 | few | TRBV10-3
TGTGCCAGCTCACCACCGGGCAGGGACGGTGAAAAACTGTTTTTT | CASSPPGRDGEKLFF | - | TRBJ1-4 | - | TRBV18
TGTGCCAGCAGTGAAGTGGGACCAACGTGGGAGCAGTACTTC | CASSEVGPTWEQYF | - | TRBJ2-7 | few | TRBV2
TGCGCCAGCAGCGGTAGCGGGACCCCCCCGGATACGCAGTATTTT | CASSGSGTPPDTQYF | TRBD2 | TRBJ2-3 | few | TRBV5-1
TGTGCCAGCAGCCAAGATGGGGGGATGGGGGCGAATCAGCCCCAGCATTTT | CASSQDGGMGANQPQHF | - | TRBJ1-5 | - | TRBV3-1
TGTGCCACCAGTGATGCCGGGACGCCCGAAAGCGGCTACACCTTC | CATSDAGTPESGYTF | - | TRBJ1-2 | - | TRBV24-1
TGTGCAAGCGGGGGTCTAGCGGGAGGTTACAATGAGCAGTTCTTC | CASGGLAGGYNEQFF | TRBD2 | TRBJ2-1 | - | TRBV6-2/TRBV6-3
TGTGCCAGCTCACGAGGGACAGCGGGAGATACGCAGTATTTT | CASSRGTAGDTQYF | - | TRBJ2-3 | - | TRBV18
TGTGCCAGCAGCACAACAGGGACCCAAGAGACCCAGTACTTC | CASSTTGTQETQYF | - | TRBJ2-5 | - | TRBV9
TGTGCCAGCAGTTTGCCGGGAAATTACAATGAGCAGTTCTTC | CASSLPGNYNEQFF | - | TRBJ2-1 | - | TRBV12-3/TRBV12-4
TGCAGCCTCCTAGCGGGAGGTGTTGCAGATACGCAGTATTTT | CSLLAGGVADTQYF | TRBD2 | TRBJ2-3 | few | TRBV20-1
TGTGCCAGCAGCTTCGGACTAGCGGGAGCAAGGGAGCAGTACTTC | CASSFGLAGAREQYF | TRBD2 | TRBJ2-7 | many | TRBV7-8
TGCGCCAGCAGCTTGGTCACGACCTCTGGGGCCAACGTCCTGACTTTC | CASSLVTTSGANVLTF | - | TRBJ2-6 | - | TRBV5-1
TGCAGTGCTAGAAACCGACCCAGGGACGACACTGAAGCTTTCTTT | CSARNRPRDDTEAFF | - | TRBJ1-1 | - | TRBV20-1
TGTGCCAGCAAGCGGGACAGGGGAACAGATACGCAGTATTTT | CASKRDRGTDTQYF | TRBD1 | TRBJ2-3 | few | TRBV6-5
TGTGCCAGCAGCTTAGTAGCGTACACAGATACGCAGTATTTT | CASSLVAYTDTQYF | - | TRBJ2-3 | - | TRBV7-2
TGCAGTGCCTGGGGGTCTCATGGCTACACCTTC | CSAWGSHGYTF | - | TRBJ1-2 | many | TRBV20-1
TGTGCCAGCAGATCCGGGCTAGGGGCAGATACGCAGTATTTT | CASRSGLGADTQYF | - | TRBJ2-3 | few | TRBV7-2
TGTGCCAGCAGCTTAGCAACTAGCGGTGAGCAGTTCTTC | CASSLATSGEQFF | TRBD2 | TRBJ2-1 | few | TRBV7-9
TGTGCCAGCAGCCGGGACACCTTCACAGATACGCAGTATTTT | CASSRDTFTDTQYF | - | TRBJ2-3 | few | TRBV5-4
TGTGCCAGCAGCCCCCTCGGACTAGCGGTCACAGATACGCAGTATTTT | CASSPLGLAVTDTQYF | TRBD2 | TRBJ2-3 | few | TRBV4-2
TGTGCCAGCACCGCCTACCGAGGGACAGGGGCGGAGACCCAGTACTTC | CASTAYRGTGAETQYF | - | TRBJ2-5 | many | TRBV21-1
TGCGCCAGCAGCTTGGAGCCGGAGAGCTCCTACAATGAGCAGTTCTTC | CASSLEPESSYNEQFF | - | TRBJ2-1 | - | TRBV5-1